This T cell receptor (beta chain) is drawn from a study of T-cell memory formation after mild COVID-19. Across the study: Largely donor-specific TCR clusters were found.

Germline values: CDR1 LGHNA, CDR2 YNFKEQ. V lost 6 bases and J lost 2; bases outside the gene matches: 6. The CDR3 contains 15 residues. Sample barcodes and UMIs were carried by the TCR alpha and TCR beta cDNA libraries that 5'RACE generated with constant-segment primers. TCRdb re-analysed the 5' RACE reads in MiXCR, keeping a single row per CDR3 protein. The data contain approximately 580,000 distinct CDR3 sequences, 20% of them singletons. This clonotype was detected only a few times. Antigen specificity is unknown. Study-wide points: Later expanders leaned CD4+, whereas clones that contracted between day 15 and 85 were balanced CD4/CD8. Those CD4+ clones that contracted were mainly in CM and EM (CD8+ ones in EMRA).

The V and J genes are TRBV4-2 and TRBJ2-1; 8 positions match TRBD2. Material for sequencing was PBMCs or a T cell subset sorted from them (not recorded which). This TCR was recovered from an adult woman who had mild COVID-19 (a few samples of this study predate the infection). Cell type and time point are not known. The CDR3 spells CASSSLAEAYNEQFF. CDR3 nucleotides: TGTGCCAGCAGTTCACTAGCGGAGGCCTACAATGAGCAGTTCTTC.